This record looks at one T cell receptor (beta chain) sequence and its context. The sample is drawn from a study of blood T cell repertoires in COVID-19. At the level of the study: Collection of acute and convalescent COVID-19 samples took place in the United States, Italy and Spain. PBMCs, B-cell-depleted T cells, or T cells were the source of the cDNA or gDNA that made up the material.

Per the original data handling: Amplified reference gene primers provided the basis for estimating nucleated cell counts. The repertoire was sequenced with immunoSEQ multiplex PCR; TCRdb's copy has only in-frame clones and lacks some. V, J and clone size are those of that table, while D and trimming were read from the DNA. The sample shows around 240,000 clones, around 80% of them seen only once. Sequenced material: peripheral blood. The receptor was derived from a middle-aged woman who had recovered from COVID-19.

The CDR3 nucleotides are TGTGCCAGTAGTATAGAGGAGGGCCCCGGCTACAATGAGCAGTTCTTC. Its protein is CASSIEEGPGYNEQFF. The chain couples TRBV19 to TRBJ2-1; perhaps TRBD2 as D (6 bases). Trimming stripped 0 bases from V and 3 bases from J, with 12 bases between. The V gene's germline CDR1 is LNHDA and CDR2 SQIVND (reference sequence). This CDR3 has 16 amino acids.